These T cell receptor beta chains were read from a single sample in a study of CD8+ T cells in alopecia areata. Sequencing was performed with immunoSEQ multiplex PCR; in TCRdb, only in-frame clones are kept and a portion is missing. The table includes 150,000 to 200,000 clones, 50% to 70% detected once. Specimen: CD4+ T cells sorted from blood, collected between weeks 49 and 50, from a patient treated with tofacitinib. The receptors were gathered from a human donor with alopecia areata. CDR3s include the opening cysteine and the closing phenylalanine or tryptophan. A D gene is named only where the DNA matches it firmly. Clone size is shown for a subset of rows, as once, few, many or a class of expanded clone.

CASSRDQVQPQHF TGCGCCAGCAGCCGAGACCAGGTTCAGCCCCAGCATTTT TRBV4-1 13 TRBJ1-5 NA NA
CASSHMGQGGETQYF TGTGCCAGCAGCCATATGGGCCAGGGAGGAGAGACCCAGTACTTC TRBV7-3 15 TRBJ2-5 NA NA
CASSISSGGKYEQYF TGTGCCAGCAGCATTAGCTCAGGGGGCAAATACGAGCAGTACTTC TRBV7-9 15 TRBJ2-7 TRBD1 many
CASSERLAEFGEQFF TGTGCCAGCAGTGAACGGCTAGCGGAGTTTGGTGAGCAGTTCTTC TRBV2 15 TRBJ2-1 TRBD2 once
CATSRDSGAQETQYF TGTGCCACCAGCAGAGATAGCGGGGCTCAAGAGACCCAGTACTTC TRBV15 15 TRBJ2-5 TRBD2 NA
CASSLVGGGTDTQYF TGTGCCAGCAGCTTGGTTGGCGGGGGCACAGATACGCAGTATTTT TRBV5-6 15 TRBJ2-3 NA NA
CSGQSMNTEAFF TGCAGCGGGCAGAGCATGAACACTGAAGCTTTCTTT TRBV29-1 12 TRBJ1-1 NA few
CASSLGHPFTGELFF TGTGCCAGCAGCCTAGGACACCCCTTCACCGGGGAGCTGTTTTTT TRBV7-7 15 TRBJ2-2 NA few
CSVVQGRQFF TGCAGCGTTGTGCAGGGCCGGCAGTTCTTC TRBV29-1 10 TRBJ2-1 NA few
CASTITNSSYEQYF TGCGCCAGCACGATTACGAACAGCTCCTACGAGCAGTACTTC TRBV23-1 14 TRBJ2-7 NA NA
CASGQGLATNEKLFF TGTGCCAGTGGACAGGGGCTTGCAACTAATGAAAAACTGTTTTTT TRBV10-3 15 TRBJ1-4 TRBD1 NA
CASRDSGPTEQFF TGTGCCAGCAGGGACAGTGGGCCAACTGAGCAGTTCTTC TRBV2 13 TRBJ2-1 NA NA
CSVEVSGDYEQYF TGCAGCGTTGAAGTGTCAGGGGACTACGAGCAGTACTTC TRBV29-1 13 TRBJ2-7 NA NA
CASSPQDRTYEQYF TGTGCCAGCAGTCCACAAGACAGAACCTACGAGCAGTACTTC TRBV27 14 TRBJ2-7 NA NA
CASSLGRPNYGYTF TGTGCCAGCAGTTTGGGACGCCCTAACTATGGCTACACCTTC TRBV27 14 TRBJ1-2 NA NA
CASSPGLAGLDTQYF TGTGCCAGCAGCCCTGGACTAGCGGGGTTAGATACGCAGTATTTT TRBV7-9 15 TRBJ2-3 TRBD2 NA
CASSSGQETLQTNEKLFF TGCGCCAGCAGCTCGGGACAGGAAACTCTACAAACTAATGAAAAACTGTTTTTT TRBV5-1 18 TRBJ1-4 TRBD1 NA
CASSRDSWQETQYF TGTGCCAGCAGCCGGGACAGCTGGCAAGAGACCCAGTACTTC TRBV7-8 14 TRBJ2-5 TRBD1 NA
CASSQSMRRDSIYEQYF TGCGCCAGCAGTCAATCTATGAGACGGGACAGTATCTACGAGCAGTACTTC TRBV23-1 17 TRBJ2-7 TRBD1 NA
CSVAGTLNTEAFF TGCAGCGTTGCGGGCACATTGAACACTGAAGCTTTCTTT TRBV29-1 13 TRBJ1-1 NA NA
CASSRRGTFYGYTF TGTGCCAGCAGCCGCCGCGGGACTTTTTATGGCTACACCTTC TRBV7-2 14 TRBJ1-2 NA NA
CAWSVRGTPITKNIQYF TGTGCCTGGAGTGTACGAGGGACACCCATCACCAAAAACATTCAGTACTTC TRBV30 17 TRBJ2-4 NA NA
CASSQSRGQGQYF TGTGCCAGCAGCCAATCGAGGGGACAGGGGCAGTATTTT TRBV14 13 TRBJ2-3 TRBD1 NA
CASSYDRTNEKLFF TGTGCCAGCAGTTACGACAGAACTAATGAAAAACTGTTTTTT TRBV6-5 14 TRBJ1-4 NA once
CASSKINAQPQHF TGTGCCAGCAGCAAAATAAACGCTCAGCCCCAGCATTTT TRBV5-6 13 TRBJ1-5 NA NA
CASSDSGLGGYTF TGCGCCAGCAGTGACTCAGGGCTGGGGGGCTACACCTTC TRBV10-2 13 TRBJ1-2 NA few
CAWSGGQGSSPLHF TGTGCCTGGAGTGGAGGACAGGGGTCCTCACCCCTCCACTTT TRBV30 14 TRBJ1-6 TRBD1 NA
CASSWSGANTGELFF TGTGCCAGCAGCTGGAGCGGGGCGAACACCGGGGAGCTGTTTTTT TRBV11-2 15 TRBJ2-2 TRBD2 NA
CASSLSTGPNYGYTF TGTGCCAGCAGCTTATCGACAGGGCCTAACTATGGCTACACCTTC TRBV11-1 15 TRBJ1-2 TRBD1 NA
CASSLEGQETQYF TGCGCCAGCAGCCTTGAGGGTCAGGAGACCCAGTACTTC TRBV5-1 13 TRBJ2-5 NA few
CASSSGVGSFGYTF TGTGCCAGCAGCTCCGGAGTAGGGAGCTTTGGCTACACCTTC TRBV7-2 14 TRBJ1-2 NA NA
CASSLGDLKPQHF TGTGCCAGCAGCTTAGGGGATCTGAAGCCCCAGCATTTT TRBV7-6 13 TRBJ1-5 NA many
CASSDSTGKGSSPLHF TGCGCCAGCAGTGATAGCACAGGGAAAGGAAGTTCACCCCTCCACTTT TRBV10-2 16 TRBJ1-6 NA NA
CAWSQWGQSNTEAFF TGTGCCTGGAGTCAATGGGGACAGTCGAACACTGAAGCTTTCTTT TRBV30 15 TRBJ1-1 TRBD1 NA
CASTLKQGNQPQHF TGTGCCAGTACCCTGAAACAGGGGAATCAGCCCCAGCATTTT TRBV19 14 TRBJ1-5 TRBD1 NA
CASSSGITGAYGYTF TGTGCCAGCAGTTCCGGTATAACGGGCGCCTATGGCTACACCTTC TRBV27 15 TRBJ1-2 NA NA
CASSLSVRSNEKLFF TGTGCCAGCAGTTTATCGGTACGGTCTAATGAAAAACTGTTTTTT TRBV27 15 TRBJ1-4 NA NA
CSLTQNTEAFF TGCAGCCTGACACAGAACACTGAAGCTTTCTTT TRBV29-1 11 TRBJ1-1 NA NA
CASSIFFGADYEQYF TGTGCCAGTAGTATTTTCTTCGGGGCAGACTACGAGCAGTACTTC TRBV19 15 TRBJ2-7 NA NA